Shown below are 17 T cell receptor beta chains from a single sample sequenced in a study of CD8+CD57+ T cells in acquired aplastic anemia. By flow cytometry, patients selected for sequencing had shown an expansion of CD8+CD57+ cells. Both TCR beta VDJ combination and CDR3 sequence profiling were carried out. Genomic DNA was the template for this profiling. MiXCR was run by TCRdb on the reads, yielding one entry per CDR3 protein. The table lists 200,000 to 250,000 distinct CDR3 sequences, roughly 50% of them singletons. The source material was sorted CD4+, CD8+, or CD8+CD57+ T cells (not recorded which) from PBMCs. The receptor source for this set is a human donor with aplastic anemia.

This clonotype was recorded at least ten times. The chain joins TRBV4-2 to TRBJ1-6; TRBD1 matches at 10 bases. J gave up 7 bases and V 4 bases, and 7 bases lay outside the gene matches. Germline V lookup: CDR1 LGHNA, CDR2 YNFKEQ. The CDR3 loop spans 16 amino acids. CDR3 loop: CASSRDRDRGNSPLHF. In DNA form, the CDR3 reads TGTGCCAGCAGCCGGGACCGGGACAGGGGAAATTCACCCCTCCACTTT.

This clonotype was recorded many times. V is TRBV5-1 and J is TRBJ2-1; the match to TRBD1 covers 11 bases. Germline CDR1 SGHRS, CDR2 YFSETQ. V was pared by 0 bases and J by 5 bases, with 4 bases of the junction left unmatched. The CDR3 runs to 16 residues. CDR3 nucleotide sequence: TGCGCCAGCAGCTTGGGGGACAGGGGGAGTAACAATGAGCAGTTCTTC. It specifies CASSLGDRGSNNEQFF.

The DNA for the CDR3 is TGCGCCAGCGGCGACTTTGGGGACACTGAAGCTTTCTTT. It encodes CASGDFGDTEAFF. V usage is TRBV5-1 and J usage is TRBJ1-1; no clear D gene. Per the germline V gene, CDR1 is SGHRS and CDR2 is YFSETQ. With 7 bases removed from V and 3 bases from J, the gap between germline ends came to 13 bases. The CDR3 loop spans 13 amino acids.

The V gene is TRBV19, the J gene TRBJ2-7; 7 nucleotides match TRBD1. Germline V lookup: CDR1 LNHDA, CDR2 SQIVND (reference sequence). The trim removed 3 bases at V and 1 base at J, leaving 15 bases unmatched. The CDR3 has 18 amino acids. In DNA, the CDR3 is TGTGCCAGTAGTATTATCGCGCCCAACCGGGACAGTTCCTACGAGCAGTACTTC. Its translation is CASSIIAPNRDSSYEQYF.

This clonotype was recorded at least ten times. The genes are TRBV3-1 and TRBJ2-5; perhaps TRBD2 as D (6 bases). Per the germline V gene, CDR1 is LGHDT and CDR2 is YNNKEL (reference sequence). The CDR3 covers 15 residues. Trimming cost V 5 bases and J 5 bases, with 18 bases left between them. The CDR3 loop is CASSGAGRPYETQYF. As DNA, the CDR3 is TGTGCCAGCAGCGGCGCGGGACGGCCTTATGAGACCCAGTACTTC.

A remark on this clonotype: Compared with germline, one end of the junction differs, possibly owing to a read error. The CDR3 nucleotides are TGTGCCGTCAGTGGAGCAGCCGACGGGGAGCGGTACTTC. Protein sequence: CAVSGAADGERYF. J is TRBJ2-7 and V is TRBV10-3, with a possible D match to TRBD2 (5 bases). The CDR3 runs to 13 residues. From germline, CDR1 is ENHRY and CDR2 SYGVKD.

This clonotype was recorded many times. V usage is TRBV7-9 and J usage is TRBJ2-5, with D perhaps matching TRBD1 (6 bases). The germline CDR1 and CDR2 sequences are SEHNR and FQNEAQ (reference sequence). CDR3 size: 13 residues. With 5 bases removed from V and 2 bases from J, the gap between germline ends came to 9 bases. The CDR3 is CASSPTGQETQYF. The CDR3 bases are TGTGCCAGCAGCCCTACAGGGCAAGAGACCCAGTACTTC.

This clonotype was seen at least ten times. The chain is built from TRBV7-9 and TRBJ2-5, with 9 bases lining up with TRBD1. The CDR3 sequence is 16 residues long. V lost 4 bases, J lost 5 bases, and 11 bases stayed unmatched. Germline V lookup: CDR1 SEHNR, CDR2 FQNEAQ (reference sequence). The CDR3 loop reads CASSSSGTGRFETQYF. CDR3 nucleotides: TGTGCCAGCAGCTCCAGTGGGACAGGGAGATTCGAGACCCAGTACTTC.

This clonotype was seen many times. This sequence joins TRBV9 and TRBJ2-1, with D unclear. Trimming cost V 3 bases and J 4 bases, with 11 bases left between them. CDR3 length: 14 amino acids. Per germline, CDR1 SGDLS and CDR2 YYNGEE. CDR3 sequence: CASSGHAVYNEQFF. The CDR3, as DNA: TGTGCCAGCAGCGGACACGCGGTTTACAATGAGCAGTTCTTC.

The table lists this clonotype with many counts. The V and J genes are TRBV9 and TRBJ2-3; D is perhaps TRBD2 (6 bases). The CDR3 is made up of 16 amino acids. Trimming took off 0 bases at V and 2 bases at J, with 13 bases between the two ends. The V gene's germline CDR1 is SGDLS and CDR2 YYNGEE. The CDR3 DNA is TGTGCCAGCAGCGTAGTTGGCGGGGAGCCCACAGATACGCAGTATTTT. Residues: CASSVVGGEPTDTQYF.

CDR3 in amino acids: CASSPDRAYGYTF. As DNA, the CDR3 is TGTGCCAGCTCACCGGACAGAGCCTATGGCTACACCTTC. V is TRBV18 and J is TRBJ1-2, with a tentative D call TRBD1 (6 bases). The V end lost 3 bases, the J end lost 4 bases, and 9 bases lay between the germline ends. The CDR3 totals 13 residues. The germline CDR1 and CDR2 sequences are KGHSH and LQKENI. Based on the CDR3 plus reference TRBV18 and TRBJ1-2, the full variable domain is NAGVMQNPRHLVRRRGQEARLRCSPMKGHSHVYWYRQLPEEGLKFMVYLQKENIIDESGMPKERFSAEFPKEGPSILRIQQVVRGDSAAYFCASSPDRAYGYTFGSGTRLTVV.

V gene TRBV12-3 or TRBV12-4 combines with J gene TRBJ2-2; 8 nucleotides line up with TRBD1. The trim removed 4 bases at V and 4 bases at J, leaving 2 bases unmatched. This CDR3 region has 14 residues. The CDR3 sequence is CASSWDRSTGELFF. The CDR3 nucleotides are TGTGCCAGCAGTTGGGACAGGAGCACCGGGGAGCTGTTTTTT.

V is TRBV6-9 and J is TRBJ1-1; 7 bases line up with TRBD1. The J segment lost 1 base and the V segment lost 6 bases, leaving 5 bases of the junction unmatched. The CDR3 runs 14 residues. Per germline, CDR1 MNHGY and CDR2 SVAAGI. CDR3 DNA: TGTGCCAGCAGCAAGGACAGGCGGAACACTGAAGCTTTCTTT. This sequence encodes CASSKDRRNTEAFF.

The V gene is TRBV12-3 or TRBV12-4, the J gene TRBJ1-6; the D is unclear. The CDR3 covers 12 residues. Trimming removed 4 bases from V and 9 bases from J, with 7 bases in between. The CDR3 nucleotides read TGTGCCAGCAGTTGGGGTAGTTCACCCCTCCACTTT. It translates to CASSWGSSPLHF.

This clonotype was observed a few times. CDR3 nucleotide sequence: TGCGCCAGCACTGGACAGGCAGCAGATACGCAGTATTTT. Its translation: CASTGQAADTQYF. The chain is built from TRBV10-1 and TRBJ2-3; TRBD1 agrees at 7 bases. After removal of 7 bases from V and 4 bases from J, the junction contained 5 bases not matched to a gene. The CDR3 runs to 13 residues. Germline V gene data show CDR1 as WNHNN and CDR2 as SYGVQD (reference sequence).

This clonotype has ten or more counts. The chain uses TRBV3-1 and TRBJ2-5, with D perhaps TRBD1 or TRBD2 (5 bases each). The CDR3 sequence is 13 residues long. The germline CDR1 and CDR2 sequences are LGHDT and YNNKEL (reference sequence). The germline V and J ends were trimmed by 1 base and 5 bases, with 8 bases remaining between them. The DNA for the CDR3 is TGTGCCAGCAGCCAAGGGGGGATGGAGACCCAGTACTTC. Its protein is CASSQGGMETQYF.

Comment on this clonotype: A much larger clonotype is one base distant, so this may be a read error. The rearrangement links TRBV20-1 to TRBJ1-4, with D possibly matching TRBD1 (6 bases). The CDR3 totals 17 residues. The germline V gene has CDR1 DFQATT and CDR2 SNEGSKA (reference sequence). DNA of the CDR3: TGCAGTGCTGGGGGGGGCAGGTTCTCCTCAACTGATGAAAAACTGTTTTTT. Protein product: CSAGGGRFSSTDEKLFF.